The 31 T cell receptor beta chains in this list originate from one sample, sequenced in a study of cytomegalovirus exposure and HLA in healthy donors. It was with 60 Vbeta and 13 Jbeta primers that the PCR ran. Measured with immunoSEQ multiplex PCR; TCRdb has only the in-frame clones, and not every one. The sample has approximately 120,000 clones; roughly 70% are singletons. Sequenced material: PBMCs. Receptor source: a man aged 40-55 years in good health and CMV-seropositive.

This chain joins TRBV5-1 and TRBJ2-5; TRBD2 matches at 7 bases. Unmatched junction bases numbered 5, after V lost 4 bases and J lost 2 bases. Germline V gene data show CDR1 as SGHRS and CDR2 as YFSETQ. The CDR3 loop spans 14 amino acids. DNA of the CDR3: TGCGCCAGCAGCGTGGGACTAACTCAAGAGACCCAGTACTTC. This codes for CASSVGLTQETQYF.

This clone turned up a few times. The CDR3 bases are TGCAGTGCGGGGGGGCGGAACGAGCAGTACTTC. Translation: CSAGGRNEQYF. V and J are TRBV20-1 and TRBJ2-7; D is possibly TRBD2 (7 bases). The V and J ends lost 6 bases and 5 bases respectively, with 11 bases between them. The germline V gene encodes CDR1 DFQATT and CDR2 SNEGSKA (reference sequence). The CDR3 has 11 residues.

J is TRBJ1-2 and V is TRBV7-9, with D perhaps matching TRBD1 (5 bases). The CDR3 runs 12 residues. Germline assignment: CDR1 SEHNR and CDR2 FQNEAQ (reference sequence). The V gene lost 1 base and the J gene lost 6 bases, with 6 bases spanning the gap. As DNA, the CDR3 is TGTGCCAGCAGCTTAGTCAGGGATGGCTACACCTTC. Translating gives CASSLVRDGYTF.

The V and J genes are TRBV29-1 and TRBJ1-4; 9 bases line up with TRBD1. Germline values: CDR1 SQVTM, CDR2 ANQGSEA. V gave up 7 bases and J gave up 6 bases; unmatched junction bases: 12. The CDR3 runs to 15 residues. The CDR3 here is CSALIQGALDEKLFF. Here the CDR3 DNA reads TGCAGCGCCCTAATACAGGGGGCTTTGGATGAAAAACTGTTTTTT.

The J gene is TRBJ2-2, the V gene TRBV4-1; perhaps TRBD2 as D (5 bases). Germline CDR1 and CDR2: MGHRA and YSYEKL. The V end was cut by 1 base, the J end by 6 bases, with 15 bases between. This CDR3 comprises 16 residues. The CDR3 protein is CASSQVPLALPGELFF. DNA of the CDR3: TGCGCCAGCAGCCAAGTCCCGCTAGCCCTCCCCGGGGAGCTGTTTTTT.

V usage is TRBV4-1 and J usage is TRBJ1-6, with 9 bases identical to TRBD1. CDR1 is MGHRA and CDR2 is YSYEKL in the germline V gene. The CDR3 runs 16 residues. Trimming took 0 bases from V and 9 from J; bases not matched to a gene: 6. The DNA of the CDR3 is TGCGCCAGCAGCCAAGACCCACAGGGGGCGTCTTCACCCCTCCACTTT. Translation: CASSQDPQGASSPLHF.

V is TRBV9 and J is TRBJ2-5; TRBD2 matches 13 bases. The V gene's germline CDR1 is SGDLS and CDR2 YYNGEE. J was trimmed by 0 bases and V by 0 bases; bases with no gene match: 5. CDR3 length: 18 residues. CDR3 residues: CASSVALAGGPDQETQYF. The DNA for the CDR3 is TGTGCCAGCAGCGTAGCACTAGCGGGGGGGCCGGACCAAGAGACCCAGTACTTC.

Only one count was recorded for this clone. The chain combines TRBV13 with TRBJ2-1, with 7 bases aligning to TRBD2. J was trimmed by 12 bases and V by 4 bases; bases with no gene match: 6. The CDR3 has 12 residues. Per germline, CDR1 PRHDT and CDR2 FYEKMQ (reference sequence). CDR3 DNA sequence: TGTGCCAGCAGCTCTGATGTAGCGGGGCAGTTCTTC. Translated, it gives CASSSDVAGQFF. Full variable domain (remainder filled in from reference TRBV13 and TRBJ2-1): AAGVIQSPRHLIKEKRETATLKCYPIPRHDTVYWYQQGPGQDPQFLISFYEKMQSDKGSIPDRFSAQQFSDYHSELNMSSLELGDSALYFCASSSDVAGQFFGPGTRLTVL.

The gene calls are TRBV6-5 and TRBJ1-5; no clear D. Trimming took 10 bases from V and 2 from J, leaving 15 bases between them. This CDR3 comprises 14 residues. Germline V gene lookup returns CDR1 MNHEY and CDR2 SVGAGI. The DNA for the CDR3 is TGTGCCACAAAGCCGGGATCGGGCAATCAGCCCCAGCATTTT. Its protein is CATKPGSGNQPQHF.

The chain links TRBV29-1 to TRBJ2-2; no clear D. Germline CDR1 reads SQVTM; CDR2 reads ANQGSEA. Trimming stripped 0 bases from V and 5 bases from J, with 10 bases between. The CDR3 is 14 residues long. CDR3 sequence (DNA): TGCAGCGTTGAAGAGGCAGGTTGGACCGGGGAGCTGTTTTTT. It codes for CSVEEAGWTGELFF.

Here the CDR3 DNA reads TGTGCCAGCGGACTTTTGGAGACCCAGTACTTC. Protein sequence: CASGLLETQYF. The chain recombines TRBV7-2 with TRBJ2-5; D is perhaps TRBD2 (5 bases). This CDR3 spans 11 amino acids. The V gene's germline CDR1 is SGHTA and CDR2 FQGNSA. The V gene lost 8 bases and the J gene lost 5 bases, with 9 bases spanning the gap.

The chain employs TRBV6-6 and TRBJ2-1; D is undetermined. CDR3 size: 13 residues. Germline V gene lookup returns CDR1 MNHNY and CDR2 SVGAGI (reference sequence). Trimming took 2 bases from V and 10 from J, leaving 12 bases between them. CDR3 sequence reads: CASSYTILREQFF. In DNA form, the CDR3 reads TGTGCCAGCAGTTACACGATATTGCGGGAGCAGTTCTTC.

The chain combines TRBV7-9 with TRBJ1-2; 8 positions agree with TRBD1. V shed 5 bases and J 5 bases; nucleotides not matched to a gene: 10. The CDR3 consists of 15 residues. CDR1 is SEHNR, CDR2 FQNEAQ, per germline (reference sequence). DNA of the CDR3: TGTGCCAGCAGCCTAGGGACAGGCGACCTTTATGGCTACACCTTC. Residues: CASSLGTGDLYGYTF.

This chain uses TRBV25-1 with TRBJ1-5; TRBD1 aligns across 7 bases. Trimming took 5 bases from V and 2 from J; bases not matched to a gene: 3. Germline assignment: CDR1 MGHDK and CDR2 SYGVNS. The CDR3 sequence is 14 residues long. DNA of the CDR3: TGTGCCAGCAGTTCAACAGGGGGCAATCAGCCCCAGCATTTT. Protein: CASSSTGGNQPQHF.

This clone was detected once. The chain uses TRBV5-8 and TRBJ1-6; weak D call: TRBD1 (5 bases). This CDR3 has 16 amino acids. The germline V and J ends were trimmed by 4 bases and 2 bases, with 13 bases remaining between them. Per germline, CDR1 SGHTS and CDR2 YDEGEE. CDR3 amino acids: CASSGPGPTYNSPLHF. The CDR3 DNA reads TGTGCCAGCAGCGGCCCAGGGCCTACCTATAATTCACCCCTCCACTTT.

This chain links TRBV7-8 with TRBJ2-1; D is uncertain. This CDR3 comprises 14 residues. Looked up from germline, CDR1 is SGHVS and CDR2 is FQNEAQ. Trimming removed 9 bases at V and 1 base at J, with 13 bases between. The CDR3 protein is CASSSPGSYNEQFF. CDR3 nucleotide sequence: TGTGCCAGTTCCTCTCCCGGTTCCTACAATGAGCAGTTCTTC.

The chain couples TRBV6-1 to TRBJ1-1; TRBD1 matches 9 bases. Trimming removed 5 bases from V and 6 bases from J; junction bases left unmatched: 7. CDR1 and CDR2 from the germline V gene are MNHNS and SASEGT. The CDR3 spans 14 residues. This CDR3 reads CASSLQGAAAEAFF. The DNA for the CDR3 is TGTGCCAGCAGTTTACAGGGGGCTGCCGCTGAAGCTTTCTTT.

The chain employs TRBV5-6 and TRBJ2-7, with 7 bases that match TRBD2. The V and J ends lost 5 bases and 10 bases, in that order; junction bases with no gene match: 12. CDR1 and CDR2 from the germline V gene are SGHDT and YYEEEE. The CDR3 consists of 13 residues. The CDR3: CASSFSGSGKQYF. CDR3 sequence (DNA): TGTGCCAGCAGTTTTAGCGGGTCGGGGAAACAGTACTTC.

This clone was observed once. The CDR3 DNA is TGTGCCAGCAGTTTAACTAGCGGGGCTAGCACAGATACGCAGTATTTT. As protein: CASSLTSGASTDTQYF. The genes are TRBV27 and TRBJ2-3; 10 bases are a match to TRBD2. The CDR3 extends over 16 amino acids. V lost 2 bases to trimming and J lost 0 bases; unmatched junction nucleotides: 2. Germline CDR1 and CDR2: MNHEY and SMNVEV (reference sequence).

This chain joins TRBV5-6 and TRBJ2-3; TRBD1 agrees at 10 bases. The CDR3 is 15 amino acids. Germline-derived CDR1 and CDR2 are SGHDT and YYEEEE. Losses at the gene ends were 3 bases for V and 4 bases for J; bases not matched to a gene: 5. The chain's CDR3 is CASSWGQGSSDTQYF. The CDR3 bases are TGTGCCAGCAGCTGGGGACAGGGGAGTTCAGATACGCAGTATTTT.

This rearrangement joins TRBV5-1 to TRBJ1-1; TRBD1 might be the D (5 bases). Trimming removed 5 bases from V and 0 bases from J, with 17 bases in between. Germline V gene data show CDR1 as SGHRS and CDR2 as YFSETQ. The length of the CDR3 is 16 residues. In DNA form, the CDR3 reads TGCGCCAGCAGAGAGCCCAACAGGCGCGTGAACACTGAAGCTTTCTTT. Its translation: CASREPNRRVNTEAFF.

This clone came up once. The V call is TRBV9, the J call TRBJ2-7, with TRBD1 as a possible D gene (6 bases). Trimming left V 0 bases short and J 7 bases short, with 11 bases between. The CDR3 spans 13 residues. Germline V CDR1 and CDR2: SGDLS, YYNGEE. The DNA of the CDR3 is TGTGCCAGCAGCGTAGACAGGGTGGGGGAGCAGTACTTC. Its translation is CASSVDRVGEQYF.

The rearrangement uses TRBV15 and TRBJ1-1; D is unclear. CDR3 length: 12 residues. The V end lost 0 bases, the J end lost 11 bases, and 10 bases lay between the germline ends. The germline V gene encodes CDR1 LNHNV and CDR2 YYDKDF (reference sequence). The CDR3 nucleotides are TGTGCCACCAGCAGAGACTTCACAGCCGCTTTCTTT. This sequence encodes CATSRDFTAAFF.

The chain is built from TRBV9 and TRBJ1-5, with TRBD1 identical over 7 bases. J was trimmed by 8 bases and V by 4 bases; bases with no gene match: 12. Germline CDR1 SGDLS, CDR2 YYNGEE. The CDR3 contains 15 residues. DNA of the CDR3: TGTGCCAGCAGCAAACGGGACAGCCACATGGAGCCCCAGCATTTT. The encoded protein is CASSKRDSHMEPQHF. The full variable domain, completed using reference TRBV9 and TRBJ1-5, is DSGVTQTPKHLITATGQRVTLRCSPRSGDLSVYWYQQSLDQGLQFLIQYYNGEERAKGNILERFSAQQFPDLHSELNLSSLELGDSALYFCASSKRDSHMEPQHFGDGTRLSIL.

The rearrangement links TRBV19 to TRBJ2-3; TRBD1 might be the D (6 bases). In germline, CDR1 is LNHDA, CDR2 SQIVND (reference sequence). CDR3 length equals 15 residues. The ends were cut back, 6 bases at V and 5 bases at J, with 18 bases in the middle. In DNA form, the CDR3 reads TGTGCCAGTAGCAGAGGGACAACCGGTGTAGATACGCAGTATTTT. This translates into CASSRGTTGVDTQYF.

Only a few counts were recorded for this clone. The chain is built from TRBV2 and TRBJ1-1; 9 bases are a match to TRBD1. J gave up 3 bases and V 6 bases, and 11 bases lay outside the gene matches. From germline, CDR1 is SNHLY and CDR2 FYNNEI. The CDR3 covers 16 residues. CDR3 DNA sequence: TGTGCCAGCAGCATGGGACAGGGTGAGAGGTACACTGAAGCTTTCTTT. Translated, it gives CASSMGQGERYTEAFF.

The rearrangement links TRBV7-2 to TRBJ2-7, with D maybe TRBD2 (6 bases). CDR3 length: 14 residues. Germline CDR1 and CDR2: SGHTA and FQGNSA. Deletions cut 3 bases from V and 2 bases from J, with 11 bases between. As DNA, the CDR3 is TGTGCCAGCAGCTTTGCAGGCGGGGCCTACGAGCAGTACTTC. This gives the protein CASSFAGGAYEQYF.

Only one count was recorded for this clone. The rearrangement uses TRBV7-9 and TRBJ2-2, with D possibly being TRBD2 (5 bases). The CDR3 has 14 residues. Germline V gene lookup returns CDR1 SEHNR and CDR2 FQNEAQ (reference sequence). Trimming left V 5 bases short and J 7 bases short, with 14 bases between. The CDR3 protein is CASSVTGVNGELFF. In nucleotides, the CDR3 is TGTGCCAGCAGCGTCACCGGGGTTAACGGGGAGCTGTTTTTT.

V and J are TRBV6-5 and TRBJ1-1, with no clear D. CDR1 MNHEY and CDR2 SVGAGI come from the germline V gene. Trimming stripped 0 bases from V and 7 bases from J, with 9 bases between. CDR3 size: 13 residues. CDR3 loop: CASSYSGGHEAFF. DNA of the CDR3: TGTGCCAGCAGTTACTCCGGCGGTCATGAAGCTTTCTTT.

J is TRBJ1-1 and V is TRBV5-1, with D possibly TRBD1 on 6 matching bases. The V and J ends lost 4 bases and 1 base respectively, with 14 bases between them. The CDR3 contains 15 residues. Germline loops: CDR1 SGHRS, CDR2 YFSETQ. CDR3 residues: CASSRQGYENTEAFF. The CDR3 DNA sequence: TGCGCCAGCAGCCGCCAGGGGTATGAGAACACTGAAGCTTTCTTT.

V is TRBV7-8 and J is TRBJ2-7, with 13 bases lining up with TRBD2. This CDR3 is 15 amino acids long. Looked up from germline, CDR1 is SGHVS and CDR2 is FQNEAQ. J lost 1 base, V lost 3 bases, and 0 bases had no gene match. The CDR3: CASSLGLAGSYEQYF. CDR3 sequence (DNA): TGTGCCAGCAGCTTGGGACTAGCGGGATCCTACGAGCAGTACTTC.